The 3 T cell receptor beta chains presented below share a single source sample, sequenced in a study of shared clonotypes between healthy human individuals. Produced via immunoSEQ multiplex PCR; TCRdb's table is partial and in-frame only. The sample includes just over 2,000,000 clones, 95% of them seen just once. The sample was naive CD4+ T cells sorted from blood. The subset here: CD45RA+ positively selected. The receptors were gathered from a man between 18 and 29 years old in good health.

The chain uses TRBV5-1 and TRBJ2-7; 7 bases agree with TRBD1. CDR3 length: 14 amino acids. Trimming at V came to 3 bases and at J to 2 bases, leaving 5 bases not matched to a gene. CDR1 is SGHRS, CDR2 YFSETQ, per germline. The DNA for the CDR3 is TGCGCCAGCAGCTCGACAGGGCCTGCCTACGAGCAGTACTTC. Its protein product is CASSSTGPAYEQYF.

This sequence joins TRBV29-1 and TRBJ1-4; weak D call: TRBD1 (5 bases). The CDR3 has 16 residues. V lost 4 bases, J lost 3 bases, and 18 bases lay in between. Looked up from germline, CDR1 is SQVTM and CDR2 is ANQGSEA. The CDR3 spells CSVAPLRDGANEKLFF. As DNA, the CDR3 is TGCAGCGTTGCGCCCCTCCGGGACGGAGCTAATGAAAAACTGTTTTTT.

The chain uses TRBV4-3 and TRBJ1-2; 9 positions match TRBD1. The CDR3 extends over 13 amino acids. Germline V gene lookup returns CDR1 LGHNA and CDR2 YSLEER. Unmatched junction bases numbered 6, after V lost 1 base and J lost 12 bases. CDR3 in DNA: TGCGCCAGCAGCCAAGCCGGACAGGGGATCAACACCTTC. It encodes CASSQAGQGINTF.